Below, 23 T cell receptor beta chains from the same sample are listed, as sequenced in a study of blood T cell repertoires in COVID-19. Sequenced by immunoSEQ multiplex PCR; TCRdb stores in-frame clones only, minus some. The sample yields under 250,000 clones, 89% seen once. What was sequenced was peripheral blood. The receptors derive from a man between 60 and 75 years old who had recovered from COVID-19.

This sequence joins TRBV29-1 and TRBJ2-3, with TRBD1 as a possible D gene (6 bases). Germline V lookup: CDR1 SQVTM, CDR2 ANQGSEA. This CDR3 is built from 15 residues. Trimming took off 6 bases at V and 3 bases at J, with 19 bases between the two ends. CDR3 sequence reads: CSVHQTGKSTDTQYF. The CDR3 nucleotides are TGCAGCGTACACCAGACAGGAAAGAGTACAGATACGCAGTATTTT.

The chain is built from TRBV9 and TRBJ2-1, with D possibly TRBD2 on 6 matching bases. Trimming stripped 0 bases from V and 8 bases from J, with 12 bases between. Per the germline V gene, CDR1 is SGDLS and CDR2 is YYNGEE. The CDR3 sequence is 14 residues long. The CDR3 loop reads CASSVAGEVYEQFF. The CDR3 DNA reads TGTGCCAGCAGCGTAGCGGGAGAGGTATATGAGCAGTTCTTC.

This chain uses TRBV5-1 with TRBJ1-1, with a tentative D call TRBD1 (5 bases). V lost 1 base and J lost 1, with 11 bases in between. This CDR3 has 15 amino acids. In germline, CDR1 is SGHRS, CDR2 YFSETQ. CDR3 sequence: CASSLQRGGNTEAFF. The CDR3 DNA reads TGCGCCAGCAGCTTGCAAAGGGGTGGGAACACTGAAGCTTTCTTT.

The chain is built from TRBV19 and TRBJ1-5; D perhaps matches TRBD1 (5 bases). V was cut by 0 bases and J by 0 bases, with 12 bases left in between. The CDR3 runs 17 residues. Germline CDR1 LNHDA, CDR2 SQIVND (reference sequence). The CDR3 sequence is CASSIDSQGYSNQPQHF. The CDR3 nucleotides are TGTGCCAGTAGTATAGATTCGCAGGGCTATAGCAATCAGCCCCAGCATTTT.

The chain uses TRBV14 and TRBJ1-2; tentatively, D is TRBD1 (6 bases). The CDR3 covers 13 residues. V was trimmed by 6 bases and J by 4 bases, leaving 12 bases between them. Per germline, CDR1 SGHDN and CDR2 FVKESK. The CDR3 DNA reads as TGTGCCAGCAGTACCGGGACACTCTATGGCTACACCTTC. Amino acid sequence: CASSTGTLYGYTF.

This chain joins TRBV6-2 or TRBV6-3 and TRBJ2-2; D is possibly TRBD2 (6 bases). Trimming shortened V by 5 bases and J by 5 bases, and 18 bases separated the two germline ends. Looked up from germline, CDR1 is MNHEY and CDR2 is SVGEGT. The CDR3 runs 16 residues. The CDR3 nucleotides read TGTGCCAGCAGTCTTTTAGCGGTCGGGCTGACCGGGGAGCTGTTTTTT. This encodes CASSLLAVGLTGELFF.

The chain carries TRBV7-8 and TRBJ2-1, with 7 bases lining up with TRBD1. V dropped 2 bases and J dropped 7; count of bases not matched to a gene: 8. From germline, CDR1 is SGHVS and CDR2 FQNEAQ. CDR3 length: 15 amino acids. This chain's CDR3 is CASSLSISRGNEQFF. In DNA, the CDR3 is TGTGCCAGCAGCTTATCGATCTCCAGGGGGAATGAGCAGTTCTTC.

The V call is TRBV19, the J call TRBJ1-4, with D unresolved. CDR1 is LNHDA, CDR2 SQIVND, per germline (reference sequence). The CDR3 totals 13 residues. V lost 5 bases to trimming and J lost 7 bases, with 11 bases between them. The chain's CDR3 is CASSESRREKLFF. The CDR3 coding sequence is TGTGCCAGTAGTGAAAGCCGCCGTGAAAAACTGTTTTTT. Variable domain in full (rest from reference TRBV19 and TRBJ1-4): DGGITQSPKYLFRKEGQNVTLSCEQNLNHDAMYWYRQDPGQGLRLIYYSQIVNDFQKGDIAEGYSVSREKKESFPLTVTSAQKNPTAFYLCASSESRREKLFFGSGTQLSVL.

This chain links TRBV19 with TRBJ1-2; no definite D call. Germline CDR1 and CDR2: LNHDA and SQIVND (reference sequence). This CDR3 is built from 13 residues. V lost 1 base and J 8 bases, leaving 11 bases between the germline ends. CDR3: CASSIGPGLGYTF. The CDR3 DNA sequence: TGTGCCAGTAGTATAGGGCCAGGCCTGGGCTACACCTTC.

This chain links TRBV4-1 with TRBJ1-4; D gene ambiguous. CDR3 length: 14 residues. With 8 bases removed from V and 6 bases from J, the gap between germline ends came to 16 bases. Germline V gene sequence: CDR1 MGHRA, CDR2 YSYEKL. The CDR3 DNA is TGCGCCAGCGCCCTTGTAGAGCGAGATGAAAAACTGTTTTTT. Encoded protein: CASALVERDEKLFF.

This clone was seen only once. Here the CDR3 DNA reads TGTGCCAGCAGTTACTCCAGGGTTCAATATAATTCACCCCTCCACTTT. It is translated as CASSYSRVQYNSPLHF. The chain joins TRBV6-5 to TRBJ1-6; possible D gene TRBD1, 5 bases. The CDR3 spans 16 residues. Germline CDR1 MNHEY, CDR2 SVGAGI. V lost 0 bases and J 4 bases, leaving 10 bases between the germline ends.

This rearrangement joins TRBV5-1 to TRBJ2-5; D is uncertain. V shed 7 bases and J shed 0 bases, with 16 bases lying between them. Looked up from germline, CDR1 is SGHRS and CDR2 is YFSETQ. The CDR3 is 15 residues long. Here the CDR3 DNA reads TGCGCCAGCTCTCCTTTGCAACAGTACCAAGAGACCCAGTACTTC. Residues: CASSPLQQYQETQYF.

V usage is TRBV6-5 and J usage is TRBJ1-1, with D possibly matching TRBD1 (5 bases). The CDR3 sequence is 13 residues long. CDR1 and CDR2 (germline): MNHEY, SVGAGI. V dropped 8 bases and J dropped 6 bases, with 16 bases sitting between them. Written as DNA, the CDR3 is TGTGCCAGCCTACTCAGGGTGGGGTCTGAAGCTTTCTTT. Its translation is CASLLRVGSEAFF.

The genes are TRBV14 and TRBJ2-1, with 11 bases lining up with TRBD2. Per germline, CDR1 SGHDN and CDR2 FVKESK. Unmatched junction bases numbered 9, after V lost 4 bases and J lost 7 bases. The CDR3 sequence is 16 residues long. CDR3: CASSPTSGSLGNEQFF. CDR3 nucleotide sequence: TGTGCCAGCAGCCCTACTAGCGGGAGTTTAGGAAATGAGCAGTTCTTC.

Remarks on this clone: This same CDR3 is encoded by further DNA sequences in the sample. The CDR3 reads CASSLQGAEGYTF. CDR3 bases: TGCGCCAGCAGCTTACAGGGGGCGGAAGGCTACACCTTC. The V and J genes are TRBV5-1 and TRBJ1-2, with TRBD1 matching over 9 bases. Trimming removed 2 bases from V and 8 bases from J; junction bases left unmatched: 4. The CDR3 has 13 amino acids. Germline-derived CDR1 and CDR2 are SGHRS and YFSETQ.

This chain connects TRBV9 to TRBJ1-2, with D perhaps TRBD1 (5 bases). With 0 bases removed from V and 4 bases from J, the gap between germline ends came to 10 bases. CDR1 and CDR2 (germline): SGDLS, YYNGEE. The CDR3 has 14 residues. The CDR3 DNA follows: TGTGCCAGCAGCGTAGCTTCAGGGTCCTATGGCTACACCTTC. Translating it yields CASSVASGSYGYTF.

The CDR3 is CASRSTVNSPLHF. The DNA of the CDR3 is TGTGCCAGCAGGAGCACAGTTAATTCACCCCTCCACTTT. The V call is TRBV6-5, the J call TRBJ1-6; no reliable D call. The length of the CDR3 is 13 residues. Trimming shortened V by 6 bases and J by 6 bases, and 9 bases separated the two germline ends. The germline V gene has CDR1 MNHEY and CDR2 SVGAGI.

V and J are TRBV18 and TRBJ1-5, with 11 bases identical to TRBD1. The V gene's germline CDR1 is KGHSH and CDR2 LQKENI. The CDR3 consists of 15 residues. With V trimmed by 3 bases and J by 6 bases, 4 bases remained unmatched. CDR3 loop: CASSPGQGAGQPQHF. The CDR3 DNA follows: TGTGCCAGCTCACCCGGACAGGGGGCCGGTCAGCCCCAGCATTTT.

The V call is TRBV7-2, the J call TRBJ1-1; perhaps TRBD1 as D (6 bases). V lost 2 bases to trimming and J lost 5 bases, with 18 bases between them. CDR3 size: 16 residues. Germline V gene data show CDR1 as SGHTA and CDR2 as FQGNSA. CDR3 protein: CASSLPTPRGGTEAFF. CDR3 nucleotides: TGTGCCAGCAGCTTACCGACCCCCAGGGGAGGGACTGAAGCTTTCTTT.

Only one count was recorded for this clone. J is TRBJ2-3 and V is TRBV27; 11 bases are shared with TRBD2. Losses at the gene ends were 6 bases for V and 8 bases for J; bases not matched to a gene: 7. Germline loops: CDR1 MNHEY, CDR2 SMNVEV (reference sequence). The CDR3 length is 14 residues. This CDR3 is CASRLAGGPGTQYF. CDR3 bases: TGTGCCAGCAGATTAGCGGGGGGGCCGGGTACGCAGTATTTT.

The gene calls are TRBV12-3 or TRBV12-4 and TRBJ2-1; TRBD1 aligns across 10 bases. With 6 bases clipped from V and 9 bases from J, the junction kept 5 bases outside the gene matches. CDR3 size: 13 residues. The CDR3 region has the DNA TGTGCCAGCAGGGACAGGGGGGTCGGTGAGCAGTTCTTC. Amino acid sequence: CASRDRGVGEQFF.

The chain is built from TRBV5-6 and TRBJ1-1; the D is unclear. This CDR3 has 11 residues. From germline, CDR1 is SGHDT and CDR2 YYEEEE. Trimming removed 4 bases at V and 8 bases at J, with 9 bases between. The CDR3: CASSRREEAFF. The CDR3 coding sequence is TGTGCCAGCAGCCGGAGGGAAGAAGCTTTCTTT.

The rearrangement joins TRBV5-5 to TRBJ1-5; 9 bases fit TRBD1. Germline values: CDR1 SGHKS, CDR2 YYEKEE (reference sequence). V shed 4 bases, J shed 6 bases, and the junction held 8 bases outside the gene matches. The CDR3 runs 15 residues. CDR3: CASSPDRDRAQPQHF. CDR3 nucleotides: TGTGCCAGCAGCCCCGACCGGGACAGGGCTCAGCCCCAGCATTTT. Looking up the rest from reference TRBV5-5 and TRBJ1-5 gives the full variable domain: DAGVTQSPTHLIKTRGQQVTLRCSPISGHKSVSWYQQVLGQGPQFIFQYYEKEERGRGNFPDRFSARQFPNYSSELNVNALLLGDSALYLCASSPDRDRAQPQHFGDGTRLSIL.